Listed below are T cell receptor beta chains from one sample, sequenced in a study of blood T cell repertoires in COVID-19. Profiled with immunoSEQ multiplex PCR; TCRdb holds only in-frame clones, not every one. The table records 350,000 or so clones, 85% to 90% of them present only once. The sample consisted of peripheral blood. The source is a man in his late teens or twenties with active or convalescent COVID-19. The CDR3 runs from the conserved cysteine through the conserved F or W. The D gene is left open where the match is weak. Rows may omit the clone size; those that give it use once, few, many or a size class.

J gene	V gene	D gene	clone size	CDR3 protein	CDR3 DNA
TRBJ1-1	TRBV7-9	.	.	CATRVLDSNTEAFF	TGTGCCACCCGAGTCCTTGACTCGAACACTGAAGCTTTCTTT
TRBJ1-3	TRBV29-1	.	few	CSVDDRTLSGNTIYF	TGCAGCGTTGATGACCGGACACTCTCTGGAAACACCATATATTTT
TRBJ1-6	TRBV21-1	.	once	CASSKVGGATGVDSPLHF	TGTGCCAGCAGCAAAGTGGGTGGGGCGACAGGGGTTGATTCACCCCTCCACTTT
TRBJ2-1	TRBV29-1	TRBD1	.	CSVEVWTGGNEQFF	TGCAGCGTTGAAGTTTGGACAGGGGGGAATGAGCAGTTCTTC
TRBJ2-1	TRBV28	TRBD2	.	CASSTTLGRETSYNEQFF	TGTGCCAGCAGTACTACCCTTGGGCGGGAGACCTCCTACAATGAGCAGTTCTTC
TRBJ2-3	TRBV7-2	TRBD2	few	CASSPGLAEYTQYF	TGTGCCAGCAGCCCTGGACTAGCTGAATATACGCAGTATTTT
TRBJ1-5	TRBV5-8	.	.	CASSFEVGPQHF	TGTGCCAGCAGCTTTGAGGTGGGGCCCCAGCATTTT
TRBJ2-1	TRBV7-8	TRBD2	.	CASSLRTSGSRDEQFF	TGTGCCAGCAGTTTACGGACTAGCGGGAGTCGGGATGAGCAGTTCTTC
TRBJ2-1	TRBV18	.	.	CASSPIGGKVFGSYNEQFF	TGTGCCAGCTCACCAATTGGCGGGAAGGTGTTTGGGTCCTACAATGAGCAGTTCTTC
TRBJ2-3	TRBV4-2	.	.	CASSETGTQYF	TGTGCCAGCAGCGAGACGGGTACGCAGTATTTT
TRBJ1-3	TRBV4-1	.	once	CASTPQGAGNTIYF	TGCGCCAGCACCCCCCAGGGTGCAGGAAACACCATATATTTT
TRBJ2-7	TRBV7-2	.	.	CASSLVGRAYEQYF	TGTGCCAGCAGCTTAGTGGGCAGGGCCTACGAGCAGTACTTC
TRBJ2-7	TRBV27	TRBD1	.	CASRPGQGIDEQYF	TGTGCCAGCAGACCGGGACAGGGGATTGACGAGCAGTACTTC
TRBJ1-1	TRBV18	.	.	CASSPPDSTITEAFF	TGTGCCAGCTCACCCCCGGACAGTACGATCACTGAAGCTTTCTTT
TRBJ2-6	TRBV11-1	.	.	CASSLLSSGANVLTF	TGTGCCAGCAGCTTATTAAGCTCTGGGGCCAACGTGCTGACTTTC
TRBJ2-7	TRBV18	.	.	CASSPSTAYEQYF	TGTGCCAGCTCACCTTCCACTGCCTACGAGCAGTACTTC
TRBJ1-4	TRBV28	TRBD1	.	CASRQGAQKEKLFF	TGTGCCAGCAGACAGGGGGCACAGAAGGAAAAACTGTTTTTT
TRBJ1-6	TRBV15	.	.	CATSRGRVENSPLHF	TGTGCCACCAGCAGAGGGAGGGTGGAAAATTCACCCCTCCACTTT